One and the same sample provided the 30 T cell receptor beta chains below, sequenced in a study of cytomegalovirus exposure and HLA in healthy donors. PCR employed 60 Vbeta and 13 Jbeta primers. Here immunoSEQ multiplex PCR was the method, and the copy in TCRdb shows in-frame clones only, minus some. The profile shows about 130,000 clones, 15% to 20% of them singletons. The sequenced sample was PBMCs. The receptors were sampled from a female donor in good health and CMV-seropositive.

This clone was found a few times. V gene TRBV6-1 combines with J gene TRBJ1-1; D remains unclear. CDR3 length: 13 residues. Germline-derived CDR1 and CDR2 are MNHNS and SASEGT. The V and J ends lost 3 bases and 5 bases respectively, with 10 bases between them. The CDR3 loop reads CASSELPATEAFF. The DNA for the CDR3 is TGTGCCAGCAGTGAGTTGCCCGCGACTGAAGCTTTCTTT.

Comments on this clone: This specimen includes other DNA sequences encoding the same CDR3. The chain uses TRBV12-5 and TRBJ1-1; D gene ambiguous. The V and J ends lost 0 bases and 7 bases respectively, with 15 bases between them. Germline V CDR1 and CDR2: LGHNT, FRNRAP. The CDR3 loop spans 15 amino acids. The CDR3 is CASGLVVYYSGEAFF. The DNA of the CDR3 is TGTGCTAGTGGTTTGGTGGTATATTATTCGGGTGAAGCTTTCTTT. Filled out from reference TRBV12-5 and TRBJ1-1, the complete variable domain reads DARVTQTPRHKVTEMGQEVTMRCQPILGHNTVFWYRQTMMQGLELLAYFRNRAPLDDSGMPKDRFSAEMPDATLATLKIQPSEPRDSAVYFCASGLVVYYSGEAFFGQGTRLTVV.

J is TRBJ1-1 and V is TRBV30; 8 positions match TRBD1. Per germline, CDR1 GTSNPN and CDR2 SVGIG (reference sequence). The length of the CDR3 is 13 residues. The V and J ends lost 1 base and 3 bases, in that order; junction bases with no gene match: 1. CDR3 sequence: CAWSGTGYTEAFF. The CDR3 DNA sequence: TGTGCCTGGAGTGGGACAGGGTACACTGAAGCTTTCTTT.

The genes are TRBV7-9 and TRBJ2-5; 12 nucleotides match TRBD2. With V trimmed by 5 bases and J by 4 bases, 5 bases remained unmatched. CDR3 length: 15 amino acids. Germline CDR1 SEHNR, CDR2 FQNEAQ (reference sequence). In nucleotides, the CDR3 is TGTGCCAGCAGCCCCGCGACTAGCGGGAGAGAGACCCAGTACTTC. Residues: CASSPATSGRETQYF.

The chain combines TRBV19 with TRBJ1-5; maybe TRBD1 (5 bases). CDR3 length: 17 amino acids. V shed 3 bases and J shed 0 bases, with 15 bases lying between them. Per the germline V gene, CDR1 is LNHDA and CDR2 is SQIVND (reference sequence). CDR3 DNA: TGTGCCAGTAGTATCCGGCAGGGAGGGGATAGCAATCAGCCCCAGCATTTT. Amino acids: CASSIRQGGDSNQPQHF.

This clone was detected only a few times. CDR3 region: CASSGDDRSSYEQYF. CDR3 nucleotide sequence: TGTGCCAGCAGTGGGGACGACAGGAGCTCCTACGAGCAGTACTTC. The rearrangement links TRBV2 to TRBJ2-7; possible D gene TRBD1, 6 bases. This CDR3 contains 15 residues. The V gene lost 4 bases and the J gene lost 0 bases, with 13 bases spanning the gap. Germline CDR1 is SNHLY and CDR2 is FYNNEI.

In its sample, this clone was seen a few times. The chain employs TRBV5-4 and TRBJ2-1, with 7 bases aligning to TRBD1. Germline CDR1 SGHNT, CDR2 YYREEE (reference sequence). This CDR3 region has 15 residues. V gave up 4 bases and J gave up 6 bases; unmatched junction bases: 10. DNA of the CDR3: TGTGCCAGCAGCACCCGGGACAGAGAGATCAATGAGCAGTTCTTC. It specifies CASSTRDREINEQFF.

This clone turned up a few times. The rearrangement uses TRBV4-2 and TRBJ1-3; TRBD1 matches 9 bases. Unmatched junction bases numbered 11, after V lost 5 bases and J lost 0 bases. Germline loops: CDR1 LGHNA, CDR2 YNFKEQ. The CDR3 runs 18 residues. The CDR3 DNA sequence: TGTGCCAGCAGCAACCGGGACAGGGTTCCCCTCTCTGGAAACACCATATATTTT. This gives the protein CASSNRDRVPLSGNTIYF.

The table lists this clone with a few counts. This rearrangement joins TRBV2 to TRBJ1-4; 9 positions match TRBD1. J lost 4 bases, V lost 8 bases, and 11 bases had no gene match. Per the germline V gene, CDR1 is SNHLY and CDR2 is FYNNEI. This CDR3 region has 16 residues. The CDR3 reads CASWGQGIVNNEKLFF. The CDR3 region has the DNA TGTGCCAGCTGGGGACAGGGAATAGTCAATAATGAAAAACTGTTTTTT.

This clone was detected only a few times. This chain joins TRBV30 and TRBJ2-7; 9 nucleotides agree with TRBD2. Germline V gene sequence: CDR1 GTSNPN, CDR2 SVGIG (reference sequence). Germline trimming cut 5 bases from V and 5 bases from J; bases unmatched to any gene: 10. The CDR3 extends over 14 amino acids. CDR3 sequence reads: CAWSNGAGGNEQYF. CDR3 coding DNA: TGTGCCTGGTCTAACGGGGCGGGAGGGAACGAGCAGTACTTC.

This clone has just a few counts. Here the CDR3 DNA reads TGTGCCAGTAGTACCCGTAATATACAGGGTTTTGGCTACACCTTC. This gives the protein CASSTRNIQGFGYTF. The chain is built from TRBV19 and TRBJ1-2; tentatively, D is TRBD1 (6 bases). The CDR3 length is 15 residues. The germline V and J ends were trimmed by 4 bases and 7 bases, with 19 bases remaining between them. The germline V gene has CDR1 LNHDA and CDR2 SQIVND (reference sequence).

V and J are TRBV5-1 and TRBJ2-2; 7 bases align to TRBD1. The germline CDR1 and CDR2 sequences are SGHRS and YFSETQ. After removal of 4 bases from V and 1 base from J, the junction contained 7 bases not matched to a gene. The CDR3 runs 16 residues. The CDR3 reads CASSRQGIQNTGELFF. In DNA form, the CDR3 reads TGCGCCAGCAGCAGACAGGGTATTCAGAACACCGGGGAGCTGTTTTTT.

This clone occurred a few times. The CDR3 loop reads CASSSHSFHYGYTF. Here the CDR3 DNA reads TGTGCCAGCAGTAGCCATTCTTTTCACTATGGCTACACCTTC. The gene calls are TRBV2 and TRBJ1-2; no clear D. CDR1 is SNHLY, CDR2 FYNNEI, per germline. The CDR3 loop spans 14 amino acids. The V end lost 5 bases, the J end lost 3 bases, and 13 bases lay between the germline ends.

The chain is built from TRBV30 and TRBJ2-3; tentatively, D is TRBD2 (6 bases). Trimming removed 2 bases from V and 8 bases from J, with 20 bases in between. This CDR3 has 15 residues. Germline values: CDR1 GTSNPN, CDR2 SVGIG (reference sequence). For the CDR3, the DNA is TGTGCCTGGAGTCCGGGGGACCTGGGTCAAGGTACGCAGTATTTT. Amino acids: CAWSPGDLGQGTQYF.

This clone was seen only a few times. The gene calls are TRBV19 and TRBJ2-7; 7 nucleotides agree with TRBD1. Germline V gene data show CDR1 as LNHDA and CDR2 as SQIVND (reference sequence). The V and J ends lost 3 bases and 4 bases, in that order; junction bases with no gene match: 9. CDR3 length equals 15 residues. The CDR3 is CASSIDREGFYEQYF. Here the CDR3 DNA reads TGTGCCAGTAGTATCGACAGGGAAGGATTTTACGAGCAGTACTTC.

In its sample, this clone was seen once. At one end the junction does not follow the germline gene, possibly because of a read error. The chain employs TRBV19 and TRBJ1-1; perhaps TRBD1 as D (6 bases). CDR3 size: 15 residues. Germline V gene data show CDR1 as LNHDA and CDR2 as SQIVND (reference sequence). CDR3 nucleotides: TGTGCCAGTAGTATAGTGGGGGCTTTGAACACTGAAGCTCTCTTT. It translates to CASSIVGALNTEALF.

The table lists this clone with a few counts. This chain links TRBV5-1 with TRBJ1-3; 7 nucleotides line up with TRBD1. Germline CDR1 SGHRS, CDR2 YFSETQ. The CDR3 has 14 residues. With 3 bases clipped from V and 1 base from J, the junction kept 1 base outside the gene matches. CDR3 amino acids: CASSSTGSGNTIYF. The CDR3, as DNA: TGCGCCAGCAGCTCGACAGGGTCTGGAAACACCATATATTTT.

The chain links TRBV28 to TRBJ2-7; the D gene is possibly TRBD1 (5 bases). Per the germline V gene, CDR1 is MDHEN and CDR2 is SYDVKM. The length of the CDR3 is 14 residues. V lost 8 bases to trimming and J lost 1 base, with 15 bases between them. The chain's CDR3 is CASGDDRGSYEQYF. The CDR3 coding sequence is TGTGCCAGCGGAGATGATAGGGGATCCTACGAGCAGTACTTC.

This clone was seen more than once but under ten times. The rearrangement joins TRBV29-1 to TRBJ1-1; 11 bases map to TRBD1. The CDR3 spans 15 residues. Germline assignment: CDR1 SQVTM and CDR2 ANQGSEA. Losses at the gene ends were 2 bases for V and 6 bases for J; bases not matched to a gene: 8. In nucleotides, the CDR3 is TGCAGCGTTGAAAGGTACGGACAGGGGGCCTCTGAAGCTTTCTTT. Translating gives CSVERYGQGASEAFF.

The CDR3 bases are TGTGCCAGCAGTGAAGGGGCTGTAAACACTGAAGCTTTCTTT. It codes for CASSEGAVNTEAFF. The chain employs TRBV6-1 and TRBJ1-1; no clear D. This CDR3 is built from 14 residues. Germline V CDR1 and CDR2: MNHNS, SASEGT. The V and J ends lost 1 base and 2 bases respectively, with 8 bases between them.

V is TRBV6-6 and J is TRBJ1-5; D is uncertain. V lost 6 bases and J lost 0, with 9 bases in between. This CDR3 is 14 amino acids long. In germline, CDR1 is MNHNY, CDR2 SVGAGI (reference sequence). The CDR3 loop reads CASSIILSNQPQHF. The CDR3 region has the DNA TGTGCCAGCAGCATAATACTTAGCAATCAGCCCCAGCATTTT.

This clone was seen more than once but under ten times. The genes are TRBV7-3 and TRBJ2-1; TRBD2 is a possible D gene (6 bases). Germline CDR1 and CDR2: SGHTA and FQGTGA. This CDR3 region has 13 residues. Trimming left V 0 bases short and J 12 bases short, with 12 bases between. CDR3 bases: TGTGCCAGCAGCTTAACTGGGCGGGATCGGCAGTTCTTC. Translated, it gives CASSLTGRDRQFF.

The chain uses TRBV4-2 and TRBJ2-2; 9 bases are shared with TRBD1. CDR1 and CDR2 from the germline V gene are LGHNA and YNFKEQ. The CDR3 is 16 residues long. V gave up 3 bases and J gave up 4 bases; unmatched junction bases: 6. In DNA form, the CDR3 reads TGTGCCAGCAGCCAGAACACAGGGGGCATCACCGGGGAGCTGTTTTTT. This encodes CASSQNTGGITGELFF.

The chain combines TRBV7-2 with TRBJ2-2, with no clear D. V shed 2 bases and J shed 5 bases, with 6 bases lying between them. The germline CDR1 and CDR2 sequences are SGHTA and FQGNSA. This CDR3 has 13 amino acids. CDR3 protein: CASSLLSTGELFF. Here the CDR3 DNA reads TGTGCCAGCAGCTTACTATCGACCGGGGAGCTGTTTTTT.

The sample holds a few counts of this clone. The V gene is TRBV13, the J gene TRBJ2-1; 7 bases agree with TRBD1. The junction had 8 bases not matched to a gene; V was cut back by 0 bases and J by 6 bases. The length of the CDR3 is 16 residues. CDR1 and CDR2 from the germline V gene are PRHDT and FYEKMQ (reference sequence). CDR3 coding DNA: TGTGCCAGCAGCTTAGGCATGAGGGGGCCCTCCAATGAGCAGTTCTTC. Amino acids: CASSLGMRGPSNEQFF.

The gene calls are TRBV7-6 and TRBJ1-2; 7 bases fit TRBD1. Trimming took 1 base from V and 6 from J; bases not matched to a gene: 11. CDR3 length: 16 amino acids. CDR1 and CDR2 from the germline V gene are SGHVS and FNYEAQ. The DNA of the CDR3 is TGTGCCAGCAGCTTAGTGAAAGGGGGCGCGATTGATGGCTACACCTTC. Its translation: CASSLVKGGAIDGYTF. Full variable domain (remainder filled in from reference TRBV7-6 and TRBJ1-2): GAGVSQSPRYKVTKRGQDVALRCDPISGHVSLYWYRQALGQGPEFLTYFNYEAQQDKSGLPNDRFSAERPEGSISTLTIQRTEQRDSAMYRCASSLVKGGAIDGYTFGSGTRLTVV.

V and J are TRBV19 and TRBJ2-3; TRBD1 might be the D (6 bases). Trimming shortened V by 4 bases and J by 6 bases, and 11 bases separated the two germline ends. CDR3 size: 13 residues. Per germline, CDR1 LNHDA and CDR2 SQIVND (reference sequence). Here the CDR3 DNA reads TGTGCCAGTAGTAACAGGGAATCCGATACGCAGTATTTT. Its protein product is CASSNRESDTQYF. Complete variable domain (other parts from reference TRBV19 and TRBJ2-3): DGGITQSPKYLFRKEGQNVTLSCEQNLNHDAMYWYRQDPGQGLRLIYYSQIVNDFQKGDIAEGYSVSREKKESFPLTVTSAQKNPTAFYLCASSNRESDTQYFGPGTRLTVL.

V and J are TRBV25-1 and TRBJ2-5, with 8 bases aligning to TRBD2. J gave up 5 bases and V 8 bases, and 13 bases lay outside the gene matches. The CDR3 consists of 15 residues. The germline gives CDR1 MGHDK, CDR2 SYGVNS. CDR3 coding DNA: TGTGCCAGCGCCGCCGGGAGGGGGATAGGGGAGACCCAGTACTTC. Amino acids: CASAAGRGIGETQYF.

There are a few counts of this clone. V usage is TRBV4-3 and J usage is TRBJ2-1; maybe TRBD2 (6 bases). CDR3 length: 14 amino acids. Looked up from germline, CDR1 is LGHNA and CDR2 is YSLEER. Deletions cut 0 bases from V and 6 bases from J, with 9 bases between. The CDR3 DNA sequence: TGCGCCAGCAGCCAAGATCAACTAGCCAATGAGCAGTTCTTC. Its protein is CASSQDQLANEQFF.

In this sample, this clone turned up a few times. V gene TRBV4-1 combines with J gene TRBJ1-2; D remains unclear. The CDR3 length is 16 residues. Trimming removed 1 base at V and 2 bases at J, with 14 bases between. CDR1 and CDR2 (germline): MGHRA, YSYEKL. The DNA for the CDR3 is TGCGCCAGCAGCCAAGTTATGGAGCTTTCGAACTATGGCTACACCTTC. Its translation: CASSQVMELSNYGYTF.